The TCR beta chain described here comes from a study of cytomegalovirus exposure and HLA in healthy donors. Study-level findings and limits: A later analysis found most CMV-associated TCR beta chains apparently HLA-restricted. In a later analysis, several top co-occurrence clusters appeared linked to parvovirus B19, influenza, CMV and Epstein-Barr virus.

With 60 Vbeta and 13 Jbeta primers, the PCR was carried out. Authors' processing steps: Later reanalysis found roughly 80 million unique TCR beta chains, around 9.9 million of them shared. The table came from immunoSEQ multiplex PCR; TCRdb's copy has only in-frame clones and leaves some out. The D gene and trimming were derived from the DNA, and the V and J assignments and clone size from that table. This table has about 98,000 clones, roughly 70% appearing once. Germline lookup yields CDR1 SQVTM and CDR2 ANQGSEA. The CDR3 runs to 13 residues. V was cut by 3 bases and J by 7 bases, with 15 bases left in between. About this clone itself: Its antigen remains unidentified.

The TCR originated in a male donor in good health and CMV-seronegative. Sample: PBMCs. The chain joins TRBV29-1 to TRBJ1-1; weak D call: TRBD1 (5 bases). Here the CDR3 DNA reads TGCAGCGTTGACGAAAGCGGGACGGGTGAAGCTTTCTTT. As protein: CSVDESGTGEAFF.